The clone carrying this T cell receptor (beta chain) was found many times. In TCRdb, the 5' RACE reads were re-called with MiXCR into one record per CDR3 protein. The data contain 400,000 or so distinct CDR3 sequences, roughly 6.1% of them singletons. This CDR3 has 16 amino acids. V was clipped by 2 bases and J by 6 bases; unmatched bases: 11. Germline-derived CDR1 and CDR2 are KGHSH and LQKENI. The entry originates in a study of T cells after yellow fever vaccination. This clonotype originated in a young man who received the YFV17D yellow fever vaccine. The chain carries TRBV18 and TRBJ2-7, with 9 nucleotides matching TRBD1. The specimen comprised PBMCs, sampled 5 days after the yellow fever booster vaccination. The CDR3: CASSPKGTGQGLEQYF. CDR3 sequence (DNA): TGTGCCAGCTCACCAAAGGGGACAGGGCAAGGTCTCGAGCAGTACTTC.